In this sample, the clone carrying this T cell receptor beta chain turned up many times. Its antigen is unknown. Germline V gene data show CDR1 as LGHDT and CDR2 as YNNKEL (reference sequence). V was trimmed by 1 base and J by 0 bases, leaving 4 bases between them. The CDR3 contains 14 residues. This record belongs to a study of regulatory T cells in long-lasting Graves disease. The authors built TCR beta libraries using iRepertoire HTBI primers and Arm-PCR of CDR3 regions. TCRdb analysed the multiplex PCR reads with MiXCR anew, one entry per CDR3 protein. This table has roughly 430,000 distinct CDR3 sequences, over 20% appearing once. General study findings and limits: The persistent group shared about 2,600 public clonotypes, more than the roughly 990 shared by new patients.

The time point is: persistent/refractory GD, antithyroid drugs over 5 years with positive TRAb. PBMCs were the source of the RNA used for TCR sequencing. The chain has TRBV3-1 and TRBJ1-5; the D is unclear. The origin of this receptor is a female donor with Graves disease. Sample: peripheral blood mononuclear cells (PBMCs), taken when the disease was refractory, from a patient treated with antithyroid drugs. The DNA for the CDR3 is TGTGCCAGCAGCCAAGGCCGTAGCAATCAGCCCCAGCATTTT. Translated, it gives CASSQGRSNQPQHF.